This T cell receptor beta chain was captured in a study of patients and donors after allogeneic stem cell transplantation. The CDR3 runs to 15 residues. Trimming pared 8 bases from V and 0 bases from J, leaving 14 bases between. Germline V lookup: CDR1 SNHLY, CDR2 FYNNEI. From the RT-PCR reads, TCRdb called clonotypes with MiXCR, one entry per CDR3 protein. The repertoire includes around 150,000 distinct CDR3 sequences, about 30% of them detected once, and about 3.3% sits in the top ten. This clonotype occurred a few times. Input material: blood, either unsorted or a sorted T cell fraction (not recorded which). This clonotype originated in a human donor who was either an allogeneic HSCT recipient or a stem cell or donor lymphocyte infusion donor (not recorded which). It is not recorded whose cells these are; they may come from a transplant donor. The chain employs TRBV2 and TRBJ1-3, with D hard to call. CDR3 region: CASHKNIASGNTIYF. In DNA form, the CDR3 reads TGTGCCAGCCATAAAAACATAGCCTCTGGAAACACCATATATTTT.